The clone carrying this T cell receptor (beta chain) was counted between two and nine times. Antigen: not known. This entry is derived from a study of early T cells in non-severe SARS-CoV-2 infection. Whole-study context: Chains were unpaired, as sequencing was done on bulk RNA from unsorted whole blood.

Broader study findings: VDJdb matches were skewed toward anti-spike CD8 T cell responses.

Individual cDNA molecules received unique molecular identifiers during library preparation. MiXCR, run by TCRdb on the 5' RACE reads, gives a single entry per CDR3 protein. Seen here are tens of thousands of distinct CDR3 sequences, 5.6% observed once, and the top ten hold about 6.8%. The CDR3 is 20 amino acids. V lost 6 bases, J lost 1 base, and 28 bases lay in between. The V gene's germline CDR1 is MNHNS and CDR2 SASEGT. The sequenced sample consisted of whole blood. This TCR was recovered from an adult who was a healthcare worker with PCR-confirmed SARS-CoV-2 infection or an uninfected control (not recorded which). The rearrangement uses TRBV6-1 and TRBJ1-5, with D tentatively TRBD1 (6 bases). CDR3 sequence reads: CASSDYGTTARLGSNQPQHF. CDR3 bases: TGTGCCAGCAGCGATTATGGGACAACCGCCAGGTTGGGCAGCAATCAGCCCCAGCATTTT.